The 11 T cell receptor beta chains below were found in one sample sequenced in a study of OX40 agonist ivuxolimab in advanced cancers. Profiling relied on immunoSEQ multiplex PCR, and the TCRdb table lists in-frame clones only, not all of them. This table has about 14,000 clones, 82% appearing once. Sequences were derived from CD4+ or CD8+ T cells sorted from blood, sampled in a trial of the OX40 agonist ivuxolimab. Source of these receptors: an adult with an advanced solid tumor such as melanoma, head and neck, liver or kidney cancer.

The chain is built from TRBV19 and TRBJ2-1; no clear D gene. Per germline, CDR1 LNHDA and CDR2 SQIVND (reference sequence). This CDR3 is 12 amino acids long. V was trimmed by 4 bases and J by 5 bases, leaving 6 bases between them. This chain's CDR3 is CASSTHHNEQFF. Here the CDR3 DNA reads TGTGCCAGTAGTACCCACCACAATGAGCAGTTCTTC.

The rearrangement links TRBV28 to TRBJ1-2; D is possibly TRBD1 (6 bases). Germline V gene sequence: CDR1 MDHEN, CDR2 SYDVKM. This CDR3 comprises 13 residues. The V end was cut by 4 bases, the J end by 8 bases, with 14 bases between. CDR3 sequence: CASSSNRVGGYTF. The CDR3 DNA sequence: TGTGCCAGCAGTTCAAACAGGGTGGGGGGCTACACCTTC.

The genes are TRBV2 and TRBJ1-2, with 7 bases that match TRBD1. CDR3 length: 16 residues. Losses at the gene ends were 0 bases for V and 4 bases for J; bases not matched to a gene: 8. Germline V CDR1 and CDR2: SNHLY, FYNNEI. The CDR3 DNA reads as TGTGCCAGCAGTGAAGCGCTTGATGGGGACAGCTATGGCTACACCTTC. It translates to CASSEALDGDSYGYTF.

The genes are TRBV7-9 and TRBJ1-5; D remains unclear. This CDR3 has 12 residues. CDR1 and CDR2 from the germline V gene are SEHNR and FQNEAQ (reference sequence). Trimming removed 3 bases at V and 9 bases at J, with 9 bases between. CDR3 amino acids: CASSLPLGPQHF. The CDR3 coding sequence is TGTGCCAGCAGCTTGCCTTTGGGGCCCCAGCATTTT.

The rearrangement uses TRBV29-1 and TRBJ2-7; D is perhaps TRBD1 (6 bases). Germline CDR1 reads SQVTM; CDR2 reads ANQGSEA. Deletions cut 4 bases from V and 3 bases from J, with 13 bases between. The length of the CDR3 is 13 residues. The CDR3 is CSVVGTRHYEQYF. In nucleotides, the CDR3 is TGCAGCGTTGTCGGGACACGGCACTACGAGCAGTACTTC.

This clone was found once. V gene TRBV28 combines with J gene TRBJ2-7; D possibly matches TRBD1 or TRBD2 (5 bases each). The V and J ends lost 5 bases and 5 bases respectively, with 19 bases between them. The CDR3 runs to 15 residues. Germline CDR1 is MDHEN and CDR2 is SYDVKM. The CDR3 DNA is TGTGCCAGCAGTACCCCCGGGACGGGCTTCGACGAGCAGTACTTC. Translating gives CASSTPGTGFDEQYF. The full variable domain, completed using reference TRBV28 and TRBJ2-7, is DVKVTQSSRYLVKRTGEKVFLECVQDMDHENMFWYRQDPGLGLRLIYFSYDVKMKEKGDIPEGYSVSREKKERFSLILESASTNQTSMYLCASSTPGTGFDEQYFGPGTRLTVT.

The genes are TRBV29-1 and TRBJ2-2; 8 bases agree with TRBD1. V dropped 5 bases and J dropped 1; count of bases not matched to a gene: 3. The germline V gene encodes CDR1 SQVTM and CDR2 ANQGSEA. The CDR3 sequence is 14 residues long. DNA of the CDR3: TGCAGCGTTCACGGGACAGGGAACACCGGGGAGCTGTTTTTT. Translated, it gives CSVHGTGNTGELFF.

This chain connects TRBV6-5 to TRBJ1-1; D unclear. In germline, CDR1 is MNHEY, CDR2 SVGAGI. Deletions cut 0 bases from V and 2 bases from J, with 1 base between. This CDR3 comprises 12 residues. CDR3 sequence reads: CASSYSNTEAFF. In DNA, the CDR3 is TGTGCCAGCAGTTACTCTAACACTGAAGCTTTCTTT.

The chain employs TRBV4-1 and TRBJ2-1; 8 positions agree with TRBD2. CDR1 is MGHRA, CDR2 YSYEKL, per germline. Germline trimming cut 0 bases from V and 6 bases from J; bases unmatched to any gene: 7. CDR3 length: 16 residues. This chain's CDR3 is CASSQDPGLAGNEQFF. CDR3 nucleotide sequence: TGCGCCAGCAGCCAAGACCCCGGACTAGCAGGCAATGAGCAGTTCTTC.

The rearrangement links TRBV5-6 to TRBJ2-1, with D unresolved. Trimming took 7 bases from V and 5 from J, leaving 10 bases between them. This CDR3 comprises 12 residues. The germline V gene has CDR1 SGHDT and CDR2 YYEEEE. CDR3 nucleotides: TGTGCCAGCCACAAAGTACACAATGAGCAGTTCTTC. It translates to CASHKVHNEQFF.

This chain uses TRBV9 with TRBJ2-2; no definite D call. The CDR3 consists of 16 residues. Germline loops: CDR1 SGDLS, CDR2 YYNGEE. The V and J ends lost 2 bases and 0 bases respectively, with 11 bases between them. CDR3 coding DNA: TGTGCCAGCAGCGTTTCCCCAACTTCGAACACCGGGGAGCTGTTTTTT. Translating it yields CASSVSPTSNTGELFF.